The rows below give T cell receptor beta chains drawn from one sample of a study of blood T cell repertoires in COVID-19. The assay was immunoSEQ multiplex PCR, and TCRdb's table has in-frame clones only and misses some. This table has under 350,000 clones, more than 75% appearing once. The sequencing input was PBMCs or T cells enriched from blood (not recorded which). The receptors here all came from a young man who had recovered from COVID-19. Both conserved end residues are part of each CDR3. Each record gives: V gene, clone size, D gene, J gene, CDR3 protein, CDR3 DNA. The D gene is left open where the match is weak. Clone size is given for some rows only: seen once, a few or many times, or a class if the clone is expanded.

v_gene: TRBV5-1
abundance: -
d_gene: TRBD1
j_gene: TRBJ1-2
CDR3aa: CASSPRQGPSRGYTF
CDR3nt: TGCGCCAGCAGCCCGAGACAGGGGCCGTCTCGGGGCTACACCTTC

v_gene: TRBV3-1/TRBV3-2
abundance: -
d_gene: TRBD2
j_gene: TRBJ2-7
CDR3aa: CASSQGLAGPSDEQYF
CDR3nt: TGTGCCAGCAGCCAGGGACTAGCGGGTCCGTCGGACGAGCAGTACTTC

v_gene: TRBV3-1/TRBV3-2
abundance: -
d_gene: TRBD2
j_gene: TRBJ2-1
CDR3aa: CASSLGLAGGTYNEQFF
CDR3nt: TGTGCCAGCAGCTTGGGACTAGCGGGAGGAACCTACAATGAGCAGTTCTTC

v_gene: TRBV5-1
abundance: few
d_gene: -
j_gene: TRBJ1-2
CDR3aa: CASSPRESNYGYTF
CDR3nt: TGCGCCAGCAGCCCGCGGGAATCTAACTATGGCTACACCTTC

v_gene: TRBV10-3
abundance: -
d_gene: -
j_gene: TRBJ2-7
CDR3aa: CAISPDLSEQYF
CDR3nt: TGTGCCATCAGTCCTGACTTGAGCGAGCAGTACTTC

v_gene: TRBV6-5
abundance: -
d_gene: -
j_gene: TRBJ2-1
CDR3aa: CASTIDQGGYNEQFF
CDR3nt: TGTGCCAGCACCATCGACCAGGGCGGCTACAATGAGCAGTTCTTC

v_gene: TRBV30
abundance: -
d_gene: -
j_gene: TRBJ1-2
CDR3aa: CAWSVRYGYTF
CDR3nt: TGTGCCTGGAGTGTACGGTATGGCTACACCTTC

v_gene: TRBV7-9
abundance: -
d_gene: TRBD2
j_gene: TRBJ2-7
CDR3aa: CASSPRTSGWREQYF
CDR3nt: TGTGCCAGCAGCCCCCGGACTAGCGGGTGGCGGGAGCAGTACTTC

v_gene: TRBV5-4
abundance: -
d_gene: TRBD2
j_gene: TRBJ2-7
CDR3aa: CASSRRGGVLHEQYF
CDR3nt: TGTGCCAGCTCACGCCGGGGGGGGGTACTGCACGAGCAGTACTTC

v_gene: TRBV6-6
abundance: -
d_gene: -
j_gene: TRBJ1-2
CDR3aa: CASSRQEGYGYTF
CDR3nt: TGTGCCAGCAGTCGACAGGAGGGCTATGGCTACACCTTC

v_gene: TRBV7-9
abundance: -
d_gene: TRBD2
j_gene: TRBJ2-1
CDR3aa: CASSLEGLAFNEQFF
CDR3nt: TGTGCCAGCAGCTTAGAGGGACTAGCCTTCAATGAGCAGTTCTTC

v_gene: TRBV9
abundance: -
d_gene: -
j_gene: TRBJ2-7
CDR3aa: CASSEAGPLRHEQYF
CDR3nt: TGTGCCAGCAGCGAGGCGGGACCCCTGCGCCACGAGCAGTACTTC

v_gene: TRBV28
abundance: -
d_gene: TRBD1
j_gene: TRBJ1-5
CDR3aa: CASSFQRRDSGYNQPQHF
CDR3nt: TGTGCCAGCAGTTTCCAGCGACGGGACAGTGGTTACAATCAGCCCCAGCATTTT

v_gene: TRBV4-2
abundance: -
d_gene: -
j_gene: TRBJ2-1
CDR3aa: CASSPTLGSQNEQFF
CDR3nt: TGTGCCAGCAGCCCGACACTTGGCTCGCAGAATGAGCAGTTCTTC

v_gene: TRBV3-1/TRBV3-2
abundance: -
d_gene: -
j_gene: TRBJ1-3
CDR3aa: CASSQAGDYSGNTIYF
CDR3nt: TGTGCCAGCAGCCAAGCAGGGGATTACTCTGGAAACACCATATATTTT

v_gene: TRBV20-1
abundance: -
d_gene: -
j_gene: TRBJ1-2
CDR3aa: CSASMGAEGYTF
CDR3nt: TGCAGTGCTAGTATGGGGGCGGAGGGCTACACCTTC

v_gene: TRBV19
abundance: -
d_gene: -
j_gene: TRBJ1-1
CDR3aa: CASSIGGGTEAFF
CDR3nt: TGTGCCAGTAGTATCGGGGGGGGCACTGAAGCTTTCTTT

v_gene: TRBV10-1
abundance: -
d_gene: TRBD1
j_gene: TRBJ2-7
CDR3aa: CASSDYGQGHEQYF
CDR3nt: TGCGCCAGCAGTGACTACGGACAGGGCCACGAGCAGTACTTC

v_gene: TRBV28
abundance: -
d_gene: TRBD1
j_gene: TRBJ2-7
CDR3aa: CASSHRDSRRTYEQYF
CDR3nt: TGTGCCAGCAGTCATCGGGACAGCCGAAGAACCTACGAGCAGTACTTC

v_gene: TRBV6-5
abundance: -
d_gene: -
j_gene: TRBJ2-7
CDR3aa: CASSYSPTEFSYEQYF
CDR3nt: TGTGCCAGCAGTTACTCCCCGACAGAGTTCTCCTACGAGCAGTACTTC

v_gene: TRBV24-1
abundance: -
d_gene: TRBD1
j_gene: TRBJ1-1
CDR3aa: CATRQGLNTEAFF
CDR3nt: TGTGCCACCAGACAGGGGTTAAACACTGAAGCTTTCTTT

v_gene: TRBV7-9
abundance: once
d_gene: TRBD1
j_gene: TRBJ2-5
CDR3aa: CASSPPTGVQETQYF
CDR3nt: TGTGCCAGCAGCCCTCCCACAGGGGTCCAAGAGACCCAGTACTTC

v_gene: TRBV7-2
abundance: -
d_gene: -
j_gene: TRBJ2-7
CDR3aa: CASSLALNSLEYF
CDR3nt: TGTGCCAGCAGCTTAGCACTTAACAGCCTGGAGTACTTC

v_gene: TRBV9
abundance: -
d_gene: -
j_gene: TRBJ2-7
CDR3aa: CASSPSGSYEQYF
CDR3nt: TGTGCCAGCAGCCCCTCCGGCTCCTACGAGCAGTACTTC

v_gene: TRBV6-6
abundance: -
d_gene: -
j_gene: TRBJ2-7
CDR3aa: CASSYSGAEGEQYF
CDR3nt: TGTGCCAGCAGTTACTCGGGGGCCGAGGGCGAGCAGTACTTC

v_gene: TRBV29-1
abundance: -
d_gene: -
j_gene: TRBJ2-2
CDR3aa: CSVDFGLPGELFF
CDR3nt: TGCAGCGTTGATTTTGGGCTTCCCGGGGAGCTGTTTTTT

v_gene: TRBV18
abundance: -
d_gene: TRBD1
j_gene: TRBJ1-1
CDR3aa: CASSPPDRGRNTEAFF
CDR3nt: TGTGCCAGCTCACCACCGGACAGGGGCCGCAACACTGAAGCTTTCTTT

v_gene: TRBV6-5
abundance: -
d_gene: -
j_gene: TRBJ2-7
CDR3aa: CASSYRGDSYEQYF
CDR3nt: TGTGCCAGCAGTTACCGCGGGGACTCCTACGAGCAGTACTTC

v_gene: TRBV6-5
abundance: -
d_gene: -
j_gene: TRBJ1-6
CDR3aa: CASREFGSYNSPLHF
CDR3nt: TGTGCCAGCCGCGAATTCGGCTCCTATAATTCACCCCTCCACTTT

v_gene: TRBV28
abundance: -
d_gene: TRBD1
j_gene: TRBJ1-2
CDR3aa: CASSQTGANYGYTF
CDR3nt: TGTGCCAGCAGTCAGACAGGGGCTAACTATGGCTACACCTTC

v_gene: TRBV12-3/TRBV12-4
abundance: -
d_gene: -
j_gene: TRBJ1-1
CDR3aa: CASKDSMNTEAFF
CDR3nt: TGTGCCAGTAAGGACAGCATGAACACTGAAGCTTTCTTT

v_gene: TRBV30
abundance: -
d_gene: TRBD1
j_gene: TRBJ1-3
CDR3aa: CAWSVPRGLSGNTIYF
CDR3nt: TGTGCCTGGAGTGTTCCCAGGGGGCTCTCTGGAAACACCATATATTTT

v_gene: TRBV7-2
abundance: -
d_gene: -
j_gene: TRBJ1-4
CDR3aa: CASSFTASTNEKLFF
CDR3nt: TGTGCCAGCAGCTTCACAGCTTCAACTAATGAAAAACTGTTTTTT

v_gene: TRBV5-1
abundance: few
d_gene: -
j_gene: TRBJ2-7
CDR3aa: CASSLELLREQYF
CDR3nt: TGCGCCAGCAGCTTGGAGCTCTTACGCGAGCAGTACTTC

v_gene: TRBV2
abundance: -
d_gene: TRBD1
j_gene: TRBJ1-5
CDR3aa: CASSLGPGTGLYSNQPQHF
CDR3nt: TGTGCCAGCAGTTTGGGGCCCGGGACAGGTCTTTATAGCAATCAGCCCCAGCATTTT

v_gene: TRBV11-2
abundance: -
d_gene: TRBD2
j_gene: TRBJ2-7
CDR3aa: CASSARLSGSMESEQYF
CDR3nt: TGTGCCAGCAGCGCCCGCCTTAGCGGGAGCATGGAAAGCGAGCAGTACTTC

v_gene: TRBV12-3/TRBV12-4
abundance: -
d_gene: -
j_gene: TRBJ1-1
CDR3aa: CASGFGMNTEAFF
CDR3nt: TGTGCCAGCGGCTTTGGCATGAACACTGAAGCTTTCTTT